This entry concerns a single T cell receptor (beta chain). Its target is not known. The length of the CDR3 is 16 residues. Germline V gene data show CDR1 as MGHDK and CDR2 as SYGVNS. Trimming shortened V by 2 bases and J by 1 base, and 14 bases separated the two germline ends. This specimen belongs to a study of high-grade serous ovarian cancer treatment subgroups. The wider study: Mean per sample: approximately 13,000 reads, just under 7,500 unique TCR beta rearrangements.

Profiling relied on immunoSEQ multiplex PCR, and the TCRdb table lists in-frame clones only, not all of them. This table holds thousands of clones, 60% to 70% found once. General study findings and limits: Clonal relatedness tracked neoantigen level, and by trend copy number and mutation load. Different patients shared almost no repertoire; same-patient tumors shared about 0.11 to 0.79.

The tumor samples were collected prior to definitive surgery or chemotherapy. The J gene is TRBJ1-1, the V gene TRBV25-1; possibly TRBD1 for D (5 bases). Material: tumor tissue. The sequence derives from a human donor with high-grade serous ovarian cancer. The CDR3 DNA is TGTGCCAGCAGTGAAATCAGGGCTGATGGGAACACTGAAGCTTTCTTT. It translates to CASSEIRADGNTEAFF.